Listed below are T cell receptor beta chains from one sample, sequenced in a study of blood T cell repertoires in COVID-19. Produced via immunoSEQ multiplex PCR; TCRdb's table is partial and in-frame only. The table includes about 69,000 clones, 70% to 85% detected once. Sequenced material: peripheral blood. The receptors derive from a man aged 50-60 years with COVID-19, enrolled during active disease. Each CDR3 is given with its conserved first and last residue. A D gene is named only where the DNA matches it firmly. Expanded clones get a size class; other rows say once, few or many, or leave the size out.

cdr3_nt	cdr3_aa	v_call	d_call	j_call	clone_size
TGTGCCAGCAGCCTCGTCCCGGGGGGGTTAGAGACCCAGTACTTC	CASSLVPGGLETQYF	TRBV7-2	TRBD2	TRBJ2-5	-
TGCGCCAGCAGCCACCGGACAGGGGGCCCGGGGGAGACCCAGTACTTC	CASSHRTGGPGETQYF	TRBV4-1	TRBD1	TRBJ2-5	-
TGTGCCATCAGTGGGACTGACAGGGACTACGAGCAGTACTTC	CAISGTDRDYEQYF	TRBV10-3	TRBD1	TRBJ2-7	-
TGTGCCAGCAGCACTTCCGGGGTCTCCTACGAGCAGTACTTC	CASSTSGVSYEQYF	TRBV7-6	-	TRBJ2-7	-
TGTGCCAGCAGCCGACTAGCGGGGATTGGGGAGACCCAGTACTTC	CASSRLAGIGETQYF	TRBV5-4	TRBD2	TRBJ2-5	-
TGTGCCAGCAGCTTGGGACTCCCAAGCGCCCAAGAGACCCAGTACTTC	CASSLGLPSAQETQYF	TRBV9	-	TRBJ2-5	-
TGCAGCGTTACCGGGAATAACTATGGCTACACCTTC	CSVTGNNYGYTF	TRBV29-1	-	TRBJ1-2	-
TGTGCCAGCAGTTTGGGAGGACAGGGGGCAGGCGGGGAGCTGTTTTTT	CASSLGGQGAGGELFF	TRBV28	TRBD1	TRBJ2-2	once
TGTGCCTGGAGGGCACCATCTCACACTGAAGCTTTCTTT	CAWRAPSHTEAFF	TRBV30	-	TRBJ1-1	many
TGTGCCAGCAGCCCCAGGGTCAGGCCAGTCCGTCTAGGGGCCGGGGAGCTGTTTTTT	CASSPRVRPVRLGAGELFF	TRBV11-2	-	TRBJ2-2	-
TGTGCCAGCTCCCTCCAATCAGGGGACGGATCAGCCCAGCATTTT	CASSLQSGDGSAQHF	TRBV18	-	TRBJ1-5	-
TGTGCCAGCAGCCCGGTCAGGGTGGGCGGCTACACCTTC	CASSPVRVGGYTF	TRBV14	-	TRBJ1-2	-
TGCAGCGTTGGGCAGGGGGCGAGCACCGGGGAGCTGTTTTTT	CSVGQGASTGELFF	TRBV29-1	TRBD1	TRBJ2-2	once
TGTGCCAGCAGCGAGGCCTACAGGGGGCGAAAACTGTTTTTT	CASSEAYRGRKLFF	TRBV9	TRBD1	TRBJ1-4	many
TGCGCCAGCAGCGAACACTGGGGCAGCCTGAACACTGAAGCTTTCTTT	CASSEHWGSLNTEAFF	TRBV4-1	-	TRBJ1-1	-
TGTGCCAGCAGTTCAGGACAGGGGTATGTAGGCGAGCAGTACTTC	CASSSGQGYVGEQYF	TRBV27	TRBD1	TRBJ2-7	-
TGTGCCAGCAGTGAAGCGCTTGGGCAGACCTACGAGCAGTACTTC	CASSEALGQTYEQYF	TRBV2	-	TRBJ2-7	-
TGCAGCGCCAAAGGGACATCAAGGTACGAGCAGTACTTC	CSAKGTSRYEQYF	TRBV29-1	-	TRBJ2-7	-
TGTGCCAGCAGCCGGGATAGCAATCAGCCCCAGCATTTT	CASSRDSNQPQHF	TRBV28	-	TRBJ1-5	-
TGTGCCAGTAGTACCTGGGACAGCGAAAATCAAGAGACCCAGTACTTC	CASSTWDSENQETQYF	TRBV19	TRBD1	TRBJ2-5	-
TGTGCCAGCACGCGGGGATACTACGAGCAGTACTTC	CASTRGYYEQYF	TRBV2	-	TRBJ2-7	few
TGTGCCAGCAGTTCGGGACAGGGTGGAGAAAAACTGTTTTTT	CASSSGQGGEKLFF	TRBV27	TRBD1	TRBJ1-4	-
TGTGCCAGCAGCCCGAGCTCCTATAATTCACCCCTCCACTTT	CASSPSSYNSPLHF	TRBV27	-	TRBJ1-6	-
TGTGCCAGCAGCTTGTGGGGGCCAGGGGAGCTGTTTTTT	CASSLWGPGELFF	TRBV5-6	-	TRBJ2-2	-
TGTGCCAGCAAACTGACTAGCGGGGGCACAGATACGCAGTATTTT	CASKLTSGGTDTQYF	TRBV2	TRBD2	TRBJ2-3	few
TGTGCCAGAAGCTTGCCGGTACCCTACTATGGCTACACCTTC	CARSLPVPYYGYTF	TRBV5-3	-	TRBJ1-2	-
TGTGCCAGCAGCTCTCAGGTTTCTAAGGGGGAGACCCAGTACTTC	CASSSQVSKGETQYF	TRBV11-2	-	TRBJ2-5	-
TGTGCCAGCAGCGTAGGACTAGCGGGGGGATTTCTCTCCTACAATGAGCAGTTCTTC	CASSVGLAGGFLSYNEQFF	TRBV9	TRBD2	TRBJ2-1	-
TGTGCCAGCAGCTTGGCGACAGGTCCCTCCTACGAGCAGTACTTC	CASSLATGPSYEQYF	TRBV5-4	-	TRBJ2-7	-
TGCGCCAGCAGCTCGCGGGACAGTTCCTACGAGCAGTACTTC	CASSSRDSSYEQYF	TRBV5-1	-	TRBJ2-7	-
TGTGCCAGCAGTAACGGACAGGGGGTAGAGACCCAGTACTTC	CASSNGQGVETQYF	TRBV6-6	TRBD1	TRBJ2-5	-
TGTGCCAGTACCGGACAGGGGGCGCGAGGGGCCAACGTCCTGACTTTC	CASTGQGARGANVLTF	TRBV19	TRBD1	TRBJ2-6	-
TGCGCCAGCAGCCTTGGACAGGGTATAGCCAAAAACATTCAGTACTTC	CASSLGQGIAKNIQYF	TRBV5-1	TRBD1	TRBJ2-4	-
TGTGCCAGCAGCTTAGGCGGGGGTAGCTCCTACGAGCAGTACTTC	CASSLGGGSSYEQYF	TRBV7-3	TRBD2	TRBJ2-7	once
TGTGCCAGCAGCTTAGCGGGGGCCTCCCACGAGCAGTACTTC	CASSLAGASHEQYF	TRBV7-9	-	TRBJ2-7	-
TGCGCCAGCAGTCTCAGCGGGGGGGCCTACAATGAGCAGTTCTTC	CASSLSGGAYNEQFF	TRBV10-2	TRBD2	TRBJ2-1	-
TGTGCCAGCAGTGGGGCAGGATATAGCAATCAGCCCCAGCATTTT	CASSGAGYSNQPQHF	TRBV2	-	TRBJ1-5	few
TGTGCCATCAGGGGGACTAGCGGGGGCACCGGGGAGCTGTTTTTT	CAIRGTSGGTGELFF	TRBV10-3	TRBD2	TRBJ2-2	-
TGTGCTAGTGGTCTCCGGGGGGCCCTAAGCGATTCTAGCACAGATACGCAGTATTTT	CASGLRGALSDSSTDTQYF	TRBV12-5	-	TRBJ2-3	-
TGCGCCAGCAGCCAAGACCACCTGCTATCCTACGAGCAGTACTTC	CASSQDHLLSYEQYF	TRBV4-1	-	TRBJ2-7	-
TGTGCCAGCAGCCCACAGGGGAGAGAGACCCAGTACTTC	CASSPQGRETQYF	TRBV6-2/TRBV6-3	TRBD1	TRBJ2-5	-
TGCGCCAGCAGCCCGAGGACTAGCGGGGGGGCCACGTCCAAAAACATTCAGTACTTC	CASSPRTSGGATSKNIQYF	TRBV4-1	TRBD2	TRBJ2-4	-
TGTGCCAGCAGCATCAGGACTAGCGGGGGAACCTCAAATGAGCAGTTCTTC	CASSIRTSGGTSNEQFF	TRBV9	TRBD2	TRBJ2-1	-
TGTGCCTTAGGCGGTTCCGGAGTCTATGGCTACACCTTC	CALGGSGVYGYTF	TRBV28	-	TRBJ1-2	-
TGTGCCAGCAGCGAGACGCCGGGACAGGGTAGTGGCTACACCTTC	CASSETPGQGSGYTF	TRBV7-3	TRBD1	TRBJ1-2	few
TGTGCCAGCAGTTCGACTAGCGGGGGATCGTACCAAGAGACCCAGTACTTC	CASSSTSGGSYQETQYF	TRBV6-2/TRBV6-3	TRBD2	TRBJ2-5	-
TGTGCCTGGAGTAAAACGAGGGACTCCCAAGCAAGAGATACGCAGTATTTT	CAWSKTRDSQARDTQYF	TRBV30	-	TRBJ2-3	-
TGTGCCATCAGTGAGGGACAGGGGGCGGGTGAAAAACTGTTTTTT	CAISEGQGAGEKLFF	TRBV10-3	TRBD1	TRBJ1-4	-
TGTGCCAGTAGTATTCATTTTACTGATACGCAGTATTTT	CASSIHFTDTQYF	TRBV19	-	TRBJ2-3	once
TGTGCCAGCAGCCCTGACAGGGTCGGCGAGCAGTACTTC	CASSPDRVGEQYF	TRBV12-3/TRBV12-4	TRBD1	TRBJ2-7	-
TGTGCCAGTAGGGGACAGGGGACTAATGAAAAACTGTTTTTT	CASRGQGTNEKLFF	TRBV19	TRBD1	TRBJ1-4	-
TGTGCCAGTAGATCATCCGGGACAGGGATACACGAGCAGTACTTC	CASRSSGTGIHEQYF	TRBV19	TRBD1	TRBJ2-7	-
TGTGCCAGCAGCACTGCCCGCACCGGGGAGCTGTTTTTT	CASSTARTGELFF	TRBV7-8	-	TRBJ2-2	-
TGTGCCAGCAGCCCGACACAGCTTAATGAAAAACTGTTTTTT	CASSPTQLNEKLFF	TRBV7-9	-	TRBJ1-4	-
TGTGCCAGCAGCTTGGAGGTAGCGGGGGGCTATAAAAACATTCAGTACTTC	CASSLEVAGGYKNIQYF	TRBV5-4	TRBD2	TRBJ2-4	-
TGTGCCACCAGTGGGAGTAGCGGGGGGGACCACACCGGGGAGCTGTTTTTT	CATSGSSGGDHTGELFF	TRBV24-1	TRBD2	TRBJ2-2	-
TGCGCCAGCAGCCATGGCGGGGGCCGTAACACCGGGGAGCTGTTTTTT	CASSHGGGRNTGELFF	TRBV4-3	-	TRBJ2-2	-
TGTGCCAGAGCAGGCGACAGGGGACCTGAGAGCTATGGCTACACCTTC	CARAGDRGPESYGYTF	TRBV7-2	TRBD1	TRBJ1-2	few
TGCAGCGTTGAAATCCGGGCAGGGAAGAGCACAGATACGCAGTATTTT	CSVEIRAGKSTDTQYF	TRBV29-1	-	TRBJ2-3	few
TGTGCCAGCAGCTTAGCTCCACCAGGACAGAATAGCGAGCAGTACTTC	CASSLAPPGQNSEQYF	TRBV7-6	-	TRBJ2-7	-